This T cell receptor beta chain was sequenced in a study of blood T cell repertoires in COVID-19. The wider study: Both acute and convalescent COVID-19 samples were obtained from the United States, Italy and Spain. From T cells, B-cell-depleted T cells, or PBMCs came the material, which was cDNA or gDNA.

Original methodology: Reference gene primer amplification gave nucleated cell count estimates. The method was immunoSEQ multiplex PCR; TCRdb's version includes in-frame clones alone and lacks a portion of them. For V, J and clone size, that table is used; D and trimming come from the DNA. The sample has roughly 50,000 clones, about nine tenths seen once; the top ten hold 8.4%. This CDR3 is 14 amino acids long. The V and J ends lost 2 bases and 5 bases respectively, with 14 bases between them. Germline CDR1 reads SGHDT; CDR2 reads YYEEEE. The TCR was taken from a woman between 40 and 50 years old with active COVID-19. The chain joins TRBV5-6 to TRBJ2-7; the D gene is possibly TRBD2 (6 bases). The specimen sequenced was peripheral blood. CDR3 bases: TGTGCCAGCAGCTTCGTTGGCGGCGGGGACGAGCAGTACTTC. Protein sequence: CASSFVGGGDEQYF.